The T cell receptor beta chain under discussion was sequenced for a study of T cell responses to AZD1222 COVID-19 vaccine. Profiled with immunoSEQ multiplex PCR; TCRdb holds only in-frame clones, not every one. The sample has about 180,000 clones, approximately 86% seen once. V lost 3 bases, J lost 5 bases, and 13 bases lay in between. The germline V gene has CDR1 LNHDA and CDR2 SQIVND (reference sequence). This CDR3 has 14 residues. The sample was peripheral blood, taken on day 0 of AZD1222 vaccination. The clonotype originates from an adult in good health. J is TRBJ2-5 and V is TRBV19; no reliable D call. The CDR3 nucleotides read TGTGCCAGTAGTATTAGATCCATAGGGGAGACCCAGTACTTC. Translated: CASSIRSIGETQYF.